The 32 T cell receptor beta chains presented below share a single source sample, sequenced in a study of shared clonotypes between healthy human individuals. Clones were read by immunoSEQ multiplex PCR, and TCRdb kept only the in-frame ones, dropping some. The table lists millions of clones, roughly 95% of them singletons. The sequenced sample consisted of naive CD4+ T cells sorted from blood. Subset of the sample: CD45RA+ positively selected. These receptor sequences come from a man aged 18 to 30 in good health.

The chain couples TRBV30 to TRBJ2-2; D call uncertain. Germline V gene lookup returns CDR1 GTSNPN and CDR2 SVGIG (reference sequence). The CDR3 contains 14 residues. The V and J ends lost 0 bases and 0 bases respectively, with 5 bases between them. CDR3 amino acids: CAWSVVANTGELFF. The CDR3 DNA is TGTGCCTGGAGTGTAGTCGCGAACACCGGGGAGCTGTTTTTT.

This clone was recorded only once. J is TRBJ1-2 and V is TRBV30; D is ambiguous. The V and J ends lost 0 bases and 9 bases respectively, with 8 bases between them. Germline V gives CDR1 GTSNPN, CDR2 SVGIG (reference sequence). The length of the CDR3 is 11 residues. In DNA, the CDR3 is TGTGCCTGGAGTGTAGAATATCGCTACACCTTC. It translates to CAWSVEYRYTF.

The chain joins TRBV6-6 to TRBJ1-5, with D possibly TRBD1 on 6 matching bases. The V gene lost 2 bases and the J gene lost 5 bases, with 10 bases spanning the gap. Germline V gene data show CDR1 as MNHNY and CDR2 as SVGAGI (reference sequence). The CDR3 runs 14 residues. Written as DNA, the CDR3 is TGTGCCAGCAGTTACGCGGGGGCGGATCAGCCCCAGCATTTT. Its translation: CASSYAGADQPQHF.

The chain joins TRBV5-1 to TRBJ2-7; 11 positions agree with TRBD1. The ends lost 1 base at V and 7 bases at J; junction bases unmatched: 7. Germline assignment: CDR1 SGHRS and CDR2 YFSETQ. The CDR3 has 15 residues. CDR3 protein: CASSLRTGGYGEQYF. The CDR3 DNA sequence: TGCGCCAGCAGCTTGCGGACAGGGGGCTACGGGGAGCAGTACTTC.

This clone was detected once. Distinct nucleotide sequences in the sample also encode this CDR3. The V gene is TRBV5-1, the J gene TRBJ1-6; 9 bases line up with TRBD1. Germline-derived CDR1 and CDR2 are SGHRS and YFSETQ. Germline trimming cut 4 bases from V and 7 bases from J; bases unmatched to any gene: 6. This CDR3 comprises 15 residues. CDR3 residues: CASSPRTGENSPLHF. The CDR3 DNA follows: TGCGCCAGCAGCCCAAGGACAGGGGAGAATTCACCCCTCCACTTT.

This sequence joins TRBV7-9 and TRBJ2-7; D ambiguous. V lost 1 base and J lost 3, with 10 bases in between. Germline CDR1 and CDR2: SEHNR and FQNEAQ (reference sequence). CDR3 length: 14 residues. The CDR3 reads CASSLVEGIYEQYF. The CDR3 DNA sequence: TGTGCCAGCAGCTTAGTGGAAGGGATCTACGAGCAGTACTTC.

The chain is built from TRBV2 and TRBJ2-5; TRBD1 aligns across 8 bases. V was pared by 1 base and J by 5 bases, with 6 bases of the junction left unmatched. The length of the CDR3 is 15 residues. Per the germline V gene, CDR1 is SNHLY and CDR2 is FYNNEI. CDR3 in amino acids: CASSEETGATETQYF. For the CDR3, the DNA is TGTGCCAGCAGTGAAGAGACAGGGGCGACGGAGACCCAGTACTTC.

The V gene is TRBV6-1, the J gene TRBJ2-7, with D perhaps matching TRBD1 (6 bases). V lost 5 bases and J lost 3, with 14 bases in between. CDR1 is MNHNS, CDR2 SASEGT, per germline. CDR3 size: 14 residues. The CDR3 DNA is TGTGCCAGCAGTAGACCCGGGACAAACTACGAGCAGTACTTC. Translating gives CASSRPGTNYEQYF.

The rearrangement joins TRBV6-5 to TRBJ2-2; no clear D. Per germline, CDR1 MNHEY and CDR2 SVGAGI. Trimming left V 0 bases short and J 3 bases short, with 5 bases between. There are 14 residues in the CDR3. The CDR3 loop reads CASSYSWDTGELFF. CDR3 coding DNA: TGTGCCAGCAGTTACTCGTGGGACACCGGGGAGCTGTTTTTT.

This clone was observed a handful of times. This sequence joins TRBV6-6 and TRBJ1-2; no clear D. There are 14 residues in the CDR3. With 0 bases removed from V and 4 bases from J, the gap between germline ends came to 9 bases. Germline V gene sequence: CDR1 MNHNY, CDR2 SVGAGI (reference sequence). The CDR3 DNA is TGTGCCAGCAGTTACTCGGCGGACCTCTATGGCTACACCTTC. This codes for CASSYSADLYGYTF.

The rearrangement links TRBV11-2 to TRBJ2-2; D is undetermined. V gave up 3 bases and J gave up 6 bases, with 11 bases separating them. CDR1 and CDR2 (germline): SGHAT, FQNNGV. This CDR3 region has 14 residues. The CDR3 coding sequence is TGTGCCAGCAGCTTCGGCTGGACCGCCGGGGAGCTGTTTTTT. Translating gives CASSFGWTAGELFF.

CDR3 protein: CASSLGLYGKLFF. The CDR3, as DNA: TGCGCCAGCAGCTTGGGACTGTACGGAAAACTGTTTTTT. The chain employs TRBV5-1 and TRBJ1-4, with unresolved D. The CDR3 has 13 residues. The germline V and J ends were trimmed by 0 bases and 10 bases, with 10 bases remaining between them. CDR1 is SGHRS and CDR2 is YFSETQ in the germline V gene.

In regard to this clone: A much more abundant neighbour one base away suggests this may be a read error. V and J are TRBV6-1 and TRBJ1-4; D uncertain. Trimming removed 6 bases from V and 6 bases from J, with 5 bases in between. The CDR3 loop spans 11 amino acids. CDR1 and CDR2 from the germline V gene are MNHNS and SASEGT. Here the CDR3 reads CASRGDEKLFF. CDR3 nucleotides: TGTGCCAGCAGGGGAGATGAAAAACTGTTTTTT.

The V and J genes are TRBV5-1 and TRBJ2-5; D is undetermined. The germline V and J ends were trimmed by 0 bases and 4 bases, with 7 bases remaining between them. This CDR3 has 13 residues. Germline CDR1 and CDR2: SGHRS and YFSETQ. The CDR3 spells CASSLVVGETQYF. In DNA, the CDR3 is TGCGCCAGCAGCTTGGTCGTGGGAGAGACCCAGTACTTC. Together with reference TRBV5-1 and TRBJ2-5, the CDR3 gives the full variable domain: KAGVTQTPRYLIKTRGQQVTLSCSPISGHRSVSWYQQTPGQGLQFLFEYFSETQRNKGNFPGRFSGRQFSNSRSEMNVSTLELGDSALYLCASSLVVGETQYFGPGTRLLVL.

As regards this clone: This sample includes further DNA sequences coding for the same CDR3. The rearrangement joins TRBV10-3 to TRBJ2-1, with D unresolved. This CDR3 is 11 amino acids long. In germline, CDR1 is ENHRY, CDR2 SYGVKD. V was pared by 6 bases and J by 6 bases, with 6 bases between. The CDR3 nucleotides are TGTGCCATCAGCGACTTCAATGAGCAGTTCTTC. Its protein is CAISDFNEQFF.

The CDR3 is CASSYQGIEGYTF. For the CDR3, the DNA is TGTGCCAGCAGTTATCAGGGGATAGAAGGCTACACCTTC. The rearrangement joins TRBV28 to TRBJ1-2; maybe TRBD1 (6 bases). The ends were cut back, 4 bases at V and 8 bases at J, with 14 bases in the middle. Per germline, CDR1 MDHEN and CDR2 SYDVKM. CDR3 length: 13 amino acids.

The rearrangement links TRBV6-1 to TRBJ2-1; D possibly corresponds to TRBD2 (5 bases). Germline V gene sequence: CDR1 MNHNS, CDR2 SASEGT. With 1 base removed from V and 4 bases from J, the gap between germline ends came to 14 bases. The CDR3 is 16 residues long. In nucleotides, the CDR3 is TGTGCCAGCAGTGAAGAAGGGCTAGGCGGGTACAATGAGCAGTTCTTC. Its protein product is CASSEEGLGGYNEQFF.

This clone appeared once. The chain joins TRBV5-6 to TRBJ1-3; 9 bases fit TRBD1. The CDR3 totals 16 residues. The V gene's germline CDR1 is SGHDT and CDR2 YYEEEE. V shed 4 bases, J shed 2 bases, and the junction held 7 bases outside the gene matches. The CDR3 nucleotides are TGTGCCAGCAGCCTACCCGGGACAGGGACTGGAAACACCATATATTTT. It codes for CASSLPGTGTGNTIYF.

The chain recombines TRBV11-2 with TRBJ2-7; 14 bases map to TRBD2. This CDR3 contains 16 residues. Germline V gene lookup returns CDR1 SGHAT and CDR2 FQNNGV. Germline trimming cut 2 bases from V and 4 bases from J; bases unmatched to any gene: 4. The CDR3 loop reads CASSLRTSGGLYEQYF. The CDR3 DNA is TGTGCCAGCAGCTTAAGGACTAGCGGGGGGCTGTACGAGCAGTACTTC.

This clone showed up just once. The gene calls are TRBV5-6 and TRBJ1-2; unclear D gene. The CDR3 totals 12 residues. Trimming removed 0 bases at V and 7 bases at J, with 7 bases between. Germline assignment: CDR1 SGHDT and CDR2 YYEEEE. CDR3 sequence: CASSLVLGGYTF. For the CDR3, the DNA is TGTGCCAGCAGCTTGGTACTTGGTGGCTACACCTTC.

CDR3 in DNA: TGTGCCATCAGTGAGCTCAGGAACACCGGGGAGCTGTTTTTT. Translated: CAISELRNTGELFF. V is TRBV10-3 and J is TRBJ2-2, with D hard to call. From germline, CDR1 is ENHRY and CDR2 SYGVKD. Trimming pared 2 bases from V and 1 base from J, leaving 5 bases between. The CDR3 sequence is 14 residues long.

The V call is TRBV25-1, the J call TRBJ2-7; no firm D call. The CDR3 runs 11 residues. V lost 8 bases, J lost 0 bases, and 5 bases lay in between. Germline lookup yields CDR1 MGHDK and CDR2 SYGVNS. This CDR3 is CASAFSYEQYF. The CDR3 DNA follows: TGTGCCAGCGCCTTCTCCTACGAGCAGTACTTC.

The gene calls are TRBV6-1 and TRBJ1-3; the match to TRBD1 covers 10 bases. Germline-derived CDR1 and CDR2 are MNHNS and SASEGT. The V and J ends lost 8 bases and 0 bases, in that order; junction bases with no gene match: 4. The CDR3 length is 15 residues. The CDR3 DNA follows: TGTGCCAGCGGGACAGGGGCCTTCTCTGGAAACACCATATATTTT. Encoded protein: CASGTGAFSGNTIYF.

Comments on this clone: Distinct nucleotide sequences in the sample also encode this CDR3. This chain connects TRBV19 to TRBJ2-7; D possibly corresponds to TRBD1 (6 bases). Germline loops: CDR1 LNHDA, CDR2 SQIVND (reference sequence). The CDR3 spans 14 residues. Deletions cut 3 bases from V and 1 base from J, with 10 bases between. CDR3 DNA: TGTGCCAGTAGTATTTCAGGGGTTTCCTACGAGCAGTACTTC. Translation gives CASSISGVSYEQYF.

About this clone itself: Other DNA variants within this sample encode the same CDR3. This rearrangement joins TRBV2 to TRBJ2-3; D gene uncertain. There are 12 residues in the CDR3. Germline lookup yields CDR1 SNHLY and CDR2 FYNNEI. The V gene lost 3 bases and the J gene lost 4 bases, with 5 bases spanning the gap. This chain's CDR3 is CASSELADTQYF. The CDR3 DNA reads as TGTGCCAGCAGTGAGCTGGCAGATACGCAGTATTTT.

The chain recombines TRBV2 with TRBJ2-4, with 7 bases matching TRBD2. Germline trimming cut 3 bases from V and 1 base from J; bases unmatched to any gene: 3. The CDR3 totals 15 residues. CDR1 is SNHLY, CDR2 FYNNEI, per germline. CDR3 sequence reads: CASSDFSGAKNIQYF. CDR3 nucleotide sequence: TGTGCCAGCAGTGACTTTAGCGGGGCCAAAAACATTCAGTACTTC.

As DNA, the CDR3 is TGCGCCAGCACCGCGGGACCGAACACTGAAGCTTTCTTT. Its translation: CASTAGPNTEAFF. This chain uses TRBV5-1 with TRBJ1-1, with D maybe TRBD1 (5 bases). Germline assignment: CDR1 SGHRS and CDR2 YFSETQ. The V end was cut by 6 bases, the J end by 1 base, with 10 bases between. CDR3 length: 13 amino acids.

The chain uses TRBV7-2 and TRBJ2-7, with 8 positions matching TRBD1. The germline CDR1 and CDR2 sequences are SGHTA and FQGNSA. There are 13 residues in the CDR3. With V trimmed by 5 bases and J by 3 bases, 3 bases remained unmatched. The CDR3 region has the DNA TGTGCCAGCAGCAGGGACAGGCTCTACGAGCAGTACTTC. Translated: CASSRDRLYEQYF.

The rearrangement joins TRBV9 to TRBJ1-4, with unresolved D. The germline gives CDR1 SGDLS, CDR2 YYNGEE. V lost 0 bases to trimming and J lost 7 bases, with 13 bases between them. The CDR3 spans 15 residues. CDR3: CASSVATAAGEKLFF. CDR3 DNA: TGTGCCAGCAGCGTAGCTACGGCGGCAGGTGAAAAACTGTTTTTT.

CDR3 nucleotides: TGTGCCAGCAGTTTCCTGGGACAGGGGTTTAACTATGGCTACACCTTC. It codes for CASSFLGQGFNYGYTF. The V call is TRBV27, the J call TRBJ1-2; TRBD1 agrees at 10 bases. CDR1 and CDR2 (germline): MNHEY, SMNVEV (reference sequence). The length of the CDR3 is 16 residues. Unmatched junction bases numbered 5, after V lost 3 bases and J lost 1 base.

The V call is TRBV4-3, the J call TRBJ2-1; 8 bases line up with TRBD2. The CDR3 totals 18 residues. CDR1 LGHNA and CDR2 YSLEER come from the germline V gene. Trimming cost V 0 bases and J 8 bases; bases outside gene matches: 15. The CDR3, as DNA: TGCGCCAGCAGCCAAGATCTGTATATGTCTAGCGGGTACTATGAGCAGTTCTTC. As protein: CASSQDLYMSSGYYEQFF.

This clone showed up just once. Other DNA sequences in this sample translate to the same CDR3. The chain couples TRBV28 to TRBJ1-1, with D perhaps TRBD1 (6 bases). The germline V and J ends were trimmed by 2 bases and 5 bases, with 9 bases remaining between them. This CDR3 has 13 amino acids. Germline CDR1 reads MDHEN; CDR2 reads SYDVKM. The CDR3 loop is CASSLEGGTEAFF. In DNA form, the CDR3 reads TGTGCCAGCAGTTTAGAAGGGGGGACTGAAGCTTTCTTT.